This TCR beta chain was sequenced for a study of CD8 T cells in Susac syndrome. With random hexamers, reverse transcription was performed on about 0.5 to 1 ug of RNA. Multiplex immunoSEQ PCR targeted 54 Vbeta and 13 Jbeta TCR beta segments. TCRdb re-derived calls from the immunoSEQ multiplex PCR reads in MiXCR, one entry per CDR3 protein. The sample includes about 150,000 distinct CDR3 sequences, roughly 95% seen only once; the top ten take 0.095% to 0.15%. V was pared by 6 bases and J by 6 bases, with 13 bases of the junction left unmatched. The CDR3 length is 14 residues. The germline gives CDR1 DFQATT, CDR2 SNEGSKA (reference sequence).

This receptor was identified in a human donor with Susac syndrome. This rearrangement joins TRBV20-1 to TRBJ2-7, with 8 bases identical to TRBD1. The sample consisted of CD4+ T cells from PBMCs. CDR3 sequence (DNA): TGCAGTGCGGACGAGCAGGGGGCTTTGGTCGAGCAGTACTTC. It encodes CSADEQGALVEQYF.